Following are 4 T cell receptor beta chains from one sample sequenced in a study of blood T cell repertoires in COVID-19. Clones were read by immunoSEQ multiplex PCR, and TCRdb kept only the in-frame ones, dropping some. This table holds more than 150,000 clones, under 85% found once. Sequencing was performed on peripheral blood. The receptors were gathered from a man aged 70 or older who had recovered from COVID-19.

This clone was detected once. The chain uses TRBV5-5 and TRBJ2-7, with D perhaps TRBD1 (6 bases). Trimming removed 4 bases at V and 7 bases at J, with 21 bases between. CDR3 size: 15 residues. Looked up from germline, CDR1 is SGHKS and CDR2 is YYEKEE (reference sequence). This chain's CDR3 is CASSPNPTGIQEQYF. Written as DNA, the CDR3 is TGTGCCAGCAGCCCTAATCCGACAGGCATACAAGAGCAGTACTTC.

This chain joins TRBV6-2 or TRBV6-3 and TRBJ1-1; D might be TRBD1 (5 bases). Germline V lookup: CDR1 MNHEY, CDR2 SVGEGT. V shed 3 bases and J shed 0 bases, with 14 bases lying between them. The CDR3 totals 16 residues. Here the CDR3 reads CASSYREGTMNTEAFF. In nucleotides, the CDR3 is TGTGCCAGCAGTTATAGGGAGGGGACTATGAACACTGAAGCTTTCTTT.

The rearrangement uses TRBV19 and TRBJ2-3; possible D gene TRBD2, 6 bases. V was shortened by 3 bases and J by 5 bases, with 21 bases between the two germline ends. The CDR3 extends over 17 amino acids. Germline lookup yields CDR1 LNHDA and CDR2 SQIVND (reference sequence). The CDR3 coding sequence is TGTGCCAGTAGTATGGCCTCAGTGGGAGGAGTTGTAGATACGCAGTATTTT. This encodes CASSMASVGGVVDTQYF.

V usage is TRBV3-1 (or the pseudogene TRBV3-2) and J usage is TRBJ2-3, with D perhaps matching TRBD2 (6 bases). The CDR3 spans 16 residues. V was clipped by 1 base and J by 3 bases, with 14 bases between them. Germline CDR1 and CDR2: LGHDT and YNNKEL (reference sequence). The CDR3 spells CASSQVSLASTDTQYF. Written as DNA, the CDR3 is TGTGCCAGCAGCCAAGTCAGCCTAGCGAGTACAGATACGCAGTATTTT.